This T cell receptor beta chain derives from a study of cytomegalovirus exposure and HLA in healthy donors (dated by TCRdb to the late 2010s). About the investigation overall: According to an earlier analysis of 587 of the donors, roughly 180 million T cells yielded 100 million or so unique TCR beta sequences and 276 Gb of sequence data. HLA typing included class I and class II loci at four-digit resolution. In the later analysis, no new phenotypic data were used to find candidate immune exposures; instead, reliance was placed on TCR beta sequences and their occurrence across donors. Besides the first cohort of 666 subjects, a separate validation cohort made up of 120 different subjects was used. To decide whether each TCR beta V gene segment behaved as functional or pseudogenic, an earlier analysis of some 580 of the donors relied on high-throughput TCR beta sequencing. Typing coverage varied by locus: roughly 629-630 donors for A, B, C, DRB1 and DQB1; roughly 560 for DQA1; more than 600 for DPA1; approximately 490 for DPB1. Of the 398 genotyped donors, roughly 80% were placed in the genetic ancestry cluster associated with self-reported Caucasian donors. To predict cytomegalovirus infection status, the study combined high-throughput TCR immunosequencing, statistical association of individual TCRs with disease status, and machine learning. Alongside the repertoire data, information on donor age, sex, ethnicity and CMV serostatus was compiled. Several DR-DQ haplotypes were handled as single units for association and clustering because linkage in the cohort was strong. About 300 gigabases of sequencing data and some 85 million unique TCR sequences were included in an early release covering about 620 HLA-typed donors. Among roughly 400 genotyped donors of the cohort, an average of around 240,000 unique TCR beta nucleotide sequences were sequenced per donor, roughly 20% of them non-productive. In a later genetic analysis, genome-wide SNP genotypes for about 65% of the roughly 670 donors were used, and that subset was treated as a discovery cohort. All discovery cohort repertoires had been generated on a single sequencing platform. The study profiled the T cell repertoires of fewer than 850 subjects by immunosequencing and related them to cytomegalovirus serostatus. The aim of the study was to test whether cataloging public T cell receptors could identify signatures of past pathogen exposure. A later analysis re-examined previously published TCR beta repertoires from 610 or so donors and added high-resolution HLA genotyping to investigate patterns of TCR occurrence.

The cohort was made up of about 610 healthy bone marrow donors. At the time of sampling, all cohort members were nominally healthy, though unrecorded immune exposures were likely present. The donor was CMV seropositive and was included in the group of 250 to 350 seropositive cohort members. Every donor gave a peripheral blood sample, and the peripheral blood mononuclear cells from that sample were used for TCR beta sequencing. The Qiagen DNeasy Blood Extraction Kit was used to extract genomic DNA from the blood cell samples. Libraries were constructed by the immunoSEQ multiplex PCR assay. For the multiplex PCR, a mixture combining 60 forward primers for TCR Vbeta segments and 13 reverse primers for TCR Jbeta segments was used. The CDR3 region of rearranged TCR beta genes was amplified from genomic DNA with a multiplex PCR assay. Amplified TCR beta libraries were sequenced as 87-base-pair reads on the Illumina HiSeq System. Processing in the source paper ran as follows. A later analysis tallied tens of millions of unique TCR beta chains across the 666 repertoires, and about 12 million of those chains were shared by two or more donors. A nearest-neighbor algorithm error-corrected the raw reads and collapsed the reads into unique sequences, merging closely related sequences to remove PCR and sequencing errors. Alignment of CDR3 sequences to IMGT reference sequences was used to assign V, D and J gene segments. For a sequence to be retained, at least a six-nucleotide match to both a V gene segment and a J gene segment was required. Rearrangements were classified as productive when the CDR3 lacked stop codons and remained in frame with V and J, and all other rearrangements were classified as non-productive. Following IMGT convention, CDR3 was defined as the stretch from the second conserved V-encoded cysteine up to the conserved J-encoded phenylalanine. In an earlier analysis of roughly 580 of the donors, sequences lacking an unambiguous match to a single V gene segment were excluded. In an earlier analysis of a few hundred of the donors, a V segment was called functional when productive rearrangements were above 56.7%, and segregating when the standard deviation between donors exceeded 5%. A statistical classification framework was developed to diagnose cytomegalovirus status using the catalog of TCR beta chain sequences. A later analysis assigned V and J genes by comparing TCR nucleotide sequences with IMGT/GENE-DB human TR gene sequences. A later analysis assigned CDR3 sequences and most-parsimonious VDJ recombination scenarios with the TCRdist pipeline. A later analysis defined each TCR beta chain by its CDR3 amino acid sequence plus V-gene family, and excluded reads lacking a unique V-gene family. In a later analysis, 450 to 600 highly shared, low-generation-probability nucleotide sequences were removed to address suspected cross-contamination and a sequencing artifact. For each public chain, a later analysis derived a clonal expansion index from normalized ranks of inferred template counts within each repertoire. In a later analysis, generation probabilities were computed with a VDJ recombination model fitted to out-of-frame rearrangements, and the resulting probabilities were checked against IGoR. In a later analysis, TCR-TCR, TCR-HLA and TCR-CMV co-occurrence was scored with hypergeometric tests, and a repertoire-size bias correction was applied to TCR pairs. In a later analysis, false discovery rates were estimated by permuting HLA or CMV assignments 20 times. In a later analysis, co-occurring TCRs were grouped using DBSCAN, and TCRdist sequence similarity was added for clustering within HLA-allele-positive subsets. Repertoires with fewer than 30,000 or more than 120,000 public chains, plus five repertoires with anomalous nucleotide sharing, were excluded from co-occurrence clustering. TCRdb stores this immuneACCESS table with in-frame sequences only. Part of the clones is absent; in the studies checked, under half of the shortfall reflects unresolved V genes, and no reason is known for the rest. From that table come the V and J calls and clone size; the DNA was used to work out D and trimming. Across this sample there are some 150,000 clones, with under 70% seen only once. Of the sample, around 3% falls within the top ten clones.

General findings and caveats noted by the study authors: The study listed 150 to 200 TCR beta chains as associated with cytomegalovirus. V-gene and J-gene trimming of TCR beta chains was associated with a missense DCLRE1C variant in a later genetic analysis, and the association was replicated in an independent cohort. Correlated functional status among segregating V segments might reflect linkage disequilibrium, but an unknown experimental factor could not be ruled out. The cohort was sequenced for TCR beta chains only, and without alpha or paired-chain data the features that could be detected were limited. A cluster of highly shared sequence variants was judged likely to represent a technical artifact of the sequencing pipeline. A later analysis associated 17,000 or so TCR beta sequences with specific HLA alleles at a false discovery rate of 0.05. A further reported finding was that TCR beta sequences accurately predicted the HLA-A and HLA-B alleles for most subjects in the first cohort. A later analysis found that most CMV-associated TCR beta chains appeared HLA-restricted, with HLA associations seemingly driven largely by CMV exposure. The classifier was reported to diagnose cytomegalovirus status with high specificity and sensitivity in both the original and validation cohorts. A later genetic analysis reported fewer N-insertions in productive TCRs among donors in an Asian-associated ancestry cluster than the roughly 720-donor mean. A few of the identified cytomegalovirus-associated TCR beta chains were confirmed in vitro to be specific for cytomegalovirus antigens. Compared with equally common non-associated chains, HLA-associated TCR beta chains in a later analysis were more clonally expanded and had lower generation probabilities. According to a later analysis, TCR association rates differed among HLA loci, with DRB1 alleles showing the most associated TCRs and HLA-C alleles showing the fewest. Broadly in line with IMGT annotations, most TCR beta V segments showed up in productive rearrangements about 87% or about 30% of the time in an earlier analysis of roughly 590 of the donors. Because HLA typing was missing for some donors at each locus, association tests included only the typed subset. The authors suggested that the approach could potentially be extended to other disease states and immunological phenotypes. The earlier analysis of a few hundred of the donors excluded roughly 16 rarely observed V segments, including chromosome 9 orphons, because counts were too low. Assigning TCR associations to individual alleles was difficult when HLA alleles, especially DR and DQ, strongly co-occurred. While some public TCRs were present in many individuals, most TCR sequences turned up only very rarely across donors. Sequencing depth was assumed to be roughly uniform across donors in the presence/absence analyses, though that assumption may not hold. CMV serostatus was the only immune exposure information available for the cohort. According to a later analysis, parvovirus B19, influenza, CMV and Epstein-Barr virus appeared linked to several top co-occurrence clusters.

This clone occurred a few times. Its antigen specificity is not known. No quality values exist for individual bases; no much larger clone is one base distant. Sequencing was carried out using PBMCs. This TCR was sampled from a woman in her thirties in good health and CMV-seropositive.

The bases read TGTGCCAGCAGCCAAGATCTACGGACAAGGGGATCTTCACCCCTCCACTTT. It encodes CASSQDLRTRGSSPLHF. This receptor chain uses TRBV4-2 and TRBJ1-6; possibly the D gene is TRBD1, per 5 matching bases. The germline V gene supplies CDR1 LGHNA and CDR2 YNFKEQ. V is reduced by 0 bases and J by 9 bases, leaving a spacing of 18 bases between them. The CDR3 runs 17 residues from the cysteine to the phenylalanine. Only the CDR3 DNA is retained, 51 bases long and in frame from the first base.